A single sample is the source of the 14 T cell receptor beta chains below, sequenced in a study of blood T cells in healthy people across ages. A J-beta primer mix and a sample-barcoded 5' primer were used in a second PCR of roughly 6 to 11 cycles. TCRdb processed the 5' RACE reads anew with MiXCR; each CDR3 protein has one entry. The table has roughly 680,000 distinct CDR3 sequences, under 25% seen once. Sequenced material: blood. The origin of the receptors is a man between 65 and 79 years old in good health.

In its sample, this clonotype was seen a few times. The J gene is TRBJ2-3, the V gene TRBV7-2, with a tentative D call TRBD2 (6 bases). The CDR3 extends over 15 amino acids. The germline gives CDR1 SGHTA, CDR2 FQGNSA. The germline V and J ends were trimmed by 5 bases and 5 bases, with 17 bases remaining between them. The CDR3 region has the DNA TGTGCCAGCAGCCAATCGACTAGTGGGTTAGATACGCAGTATTTT. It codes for CASSQSTSGLDTQYF.

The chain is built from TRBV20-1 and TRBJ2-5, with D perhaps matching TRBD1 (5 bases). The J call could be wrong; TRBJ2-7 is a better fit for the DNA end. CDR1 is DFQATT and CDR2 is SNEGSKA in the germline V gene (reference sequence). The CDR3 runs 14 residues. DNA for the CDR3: TGCAGTGCTAGTATAGACAGACCCCCTTACGAGCAGTACTTC. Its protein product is CSASIDRPPYEQYF.

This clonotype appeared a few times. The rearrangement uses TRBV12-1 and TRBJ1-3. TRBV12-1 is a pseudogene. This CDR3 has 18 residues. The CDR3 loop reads CASSFLRRRLHSGNTIYF. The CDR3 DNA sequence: TGTGCCAGCAGCTTCCTTCGGCGGAGACTACACTCTGGAAACACCATATATTTT.

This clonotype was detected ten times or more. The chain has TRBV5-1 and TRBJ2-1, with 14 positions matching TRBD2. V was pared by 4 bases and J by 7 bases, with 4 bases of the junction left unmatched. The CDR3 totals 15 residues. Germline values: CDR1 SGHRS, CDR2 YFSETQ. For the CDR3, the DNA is TGCGCCAGCAGCGGGACTAGCGGGAGTATGAATGAGCAGTTCTTC. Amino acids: CASSGTSGSMNEQFF.

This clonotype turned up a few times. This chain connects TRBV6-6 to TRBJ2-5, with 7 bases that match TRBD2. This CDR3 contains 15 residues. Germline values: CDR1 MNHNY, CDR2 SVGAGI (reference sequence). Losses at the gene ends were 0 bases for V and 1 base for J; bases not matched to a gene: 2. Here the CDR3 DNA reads TGTGCCAGCAGTTACTCGGGGGGGTCCCAAGAGACCCAGTACTTC. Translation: CASSYSGGSQETQYF.

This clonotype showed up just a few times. The CDR3 DNA sequence: TGCGCCAGCAGCTTGAGGCTGAACTATGGCTACACCTTC. Residues: CASSLRLNYGYTF. The gene calls are TRBV5-1 and TRBJ1-2; D call uncertain. Germline V lookup: CDR1 SGHRS, CDR2 YFSETQ. The CDR3 is made up of 13 amino acids. V was trimmed by 1 base and J by 2 bases, leaving 6 bases between them.

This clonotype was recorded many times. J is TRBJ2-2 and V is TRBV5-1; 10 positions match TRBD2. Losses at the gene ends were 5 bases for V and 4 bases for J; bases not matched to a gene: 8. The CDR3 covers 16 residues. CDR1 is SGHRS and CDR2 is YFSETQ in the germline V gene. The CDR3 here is CASSGSGRATTGELFF. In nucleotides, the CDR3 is TGCGCCAGCAGTGGGAGCGGGAGGGCCACCACCGGGGAGCTGTTTTTT. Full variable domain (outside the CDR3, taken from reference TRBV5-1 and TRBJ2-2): KAGVTQTPRYLIKTRGQQVTLSCSPISGHRSVSWYQQTPGQGLQFLFEYFSETQRNKGNFPGRFSGRQFSNSRSEMNVSTLELGDSALYLCASSGSGRATTGELFFGEGSRLTVL.

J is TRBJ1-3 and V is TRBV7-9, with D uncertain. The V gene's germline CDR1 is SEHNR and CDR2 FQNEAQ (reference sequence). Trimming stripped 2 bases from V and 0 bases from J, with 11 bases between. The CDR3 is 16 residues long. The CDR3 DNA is TGTGCCAGCAGCTTACAGGACGTTAGCTCTGGAAACACCATATATTTT. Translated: CASSLQDVSSGNTIYF.

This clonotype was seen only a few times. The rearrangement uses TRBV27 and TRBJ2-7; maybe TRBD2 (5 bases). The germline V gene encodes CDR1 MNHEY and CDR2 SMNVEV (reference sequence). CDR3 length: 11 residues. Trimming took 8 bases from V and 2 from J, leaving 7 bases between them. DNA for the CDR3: TGTGCCAGCGGGAGAACCTACGAGCAGTACTTC. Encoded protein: CASGRTYEQYF.

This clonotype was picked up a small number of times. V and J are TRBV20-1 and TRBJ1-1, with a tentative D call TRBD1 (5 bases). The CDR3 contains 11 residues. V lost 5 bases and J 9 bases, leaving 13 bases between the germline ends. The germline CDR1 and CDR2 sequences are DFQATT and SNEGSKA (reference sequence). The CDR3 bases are TGCAGTGCTGACGACATGGGACAAGCTTTCTTT. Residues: CSADDMGQAFF.

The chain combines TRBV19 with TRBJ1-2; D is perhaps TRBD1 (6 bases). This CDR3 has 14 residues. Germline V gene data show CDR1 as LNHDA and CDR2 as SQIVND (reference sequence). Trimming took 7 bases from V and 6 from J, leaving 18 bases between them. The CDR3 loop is CASTSTLDSDGYTF. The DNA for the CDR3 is TGTGCCAGTACCTCAACCCTGGACAGCGATGGCTACACCTTC.

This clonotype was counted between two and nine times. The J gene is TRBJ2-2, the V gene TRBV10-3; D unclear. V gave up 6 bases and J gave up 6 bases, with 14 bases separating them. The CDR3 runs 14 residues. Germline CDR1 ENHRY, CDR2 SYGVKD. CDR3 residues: CAIRAVGIAGELFF. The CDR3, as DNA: TGTGCCATCAGGGCTGTGGGGATTGCCGGGGAGCTGTTTTTT.

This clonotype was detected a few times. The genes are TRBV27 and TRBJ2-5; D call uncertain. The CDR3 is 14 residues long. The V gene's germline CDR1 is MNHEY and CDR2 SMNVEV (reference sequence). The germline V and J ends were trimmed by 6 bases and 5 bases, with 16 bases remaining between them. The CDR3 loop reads CASSSPSRLETQYF. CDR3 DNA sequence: TGTGCCAGCAGCAGCCCTTCGAGATTGGAGACCCAGTACTTC.

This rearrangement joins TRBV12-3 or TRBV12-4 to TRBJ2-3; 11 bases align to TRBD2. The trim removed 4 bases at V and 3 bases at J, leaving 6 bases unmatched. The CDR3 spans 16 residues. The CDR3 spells CASSSSSGRTTDTQYF. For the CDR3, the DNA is TGTGCCAGCAGTTCGTCTAGCGGGAGGACAACAGATACGCAGTATTTT.